The sequence of this T cell receptor (beta chain) was determined in a study of blood T cell repertoires in COVID-19. V lost 2 bases, J lost 4 bases, and 5 bases stayed unmatched. CDR1 LGHNA and CDR2 YSLEER come from the germline V gene. This CDR3 comprises 16 residues. Original methodology: Estimation of nucleated cell counts was performed using reference gene primer amplification. Using immunoSEQ multiplex PCR, the repertoire was profiled, and TCRdb retains in-frame clones only, with some absent. V, J and clone size are those of that table, while D and trimming were read from the DNA. The sample has about 270,000 clones, over 75% seen once.

The V call is TRBV4-3, the J call TRBJ2-7; 13 bases are a match to TRBD2. The receptor was isolated from a human donor in a cohort sampled during active COVID-19. The source material was peripheral blood. The CDR3 coding sequence is TGCGCCAGCAGCCAACCGGGGACTAGCGGGAAGTACGAGCAGTACTTC. This encodes CASSQPGTSGKYEQYF.